These 16 T cell receptor beta chains originate from one sample sequenced in a study of T cells after yellow fever vaccination. A single record per CDR3 protein comes from TCRdb applying MiXCR to the 5' RACE reads. The repertoire holds some 300,000 distinct CDR3 sequences, with approximately 8% as singletons. Source: CD4+ T cells sorted from PBMCs, taken 5 days after the yellow fever booster vaccination. These receptors came from a man aged 18 to 29 who received the YFV17D yellow fever vaccine.

This clonotype was picked up a small number of times. J is TRBJ1-1 and V is TRBV19; TRBD1 is a possible D gene (6 bases). Trimming stripped 6 bases from V and 4 bases from J, with 15 bases between. Germline V lookup: CDR1 LNHDA, CDR2 SQIVND (reference sequence). The CDR3 runs to 14 residues. The CDR3 reads CASRYRVRGTEAFF. DNA for the CDR3: TGTGCCAGTAGATACAGGGTAAGGGGCACTGAAGCTTTCTTT.

CDR3 residues: CASSLVPGAYGYTF. CDR3 DNA: TGTGCCAGCAGCTTGGTGCCAGGGGCCTATGGCTACACCTTC. V gene TRBV5-5 combines with J gene TRBJ1-2; weak D call: TRBD1 (6 bases). Trimming pared 0 bases from V and 4 bases from J, leaving 10 bases between. This CDR3 is built from 14 residues. Germline-derived CDR1 and CDR2 are SGHKS and YYEKEE (reference sequence).

V and J are TRBV10-1 and TRBJ2-7; TRBD2 matches 7 bases. After removal of 4 bases from V and 3 bases from J, the junction contained 15 bases not matched to a gene. The CDR3 has 17 residues. The germline V gene encodes CDR1 WNHNN and CDR2 SYGVQD (reference sequence). The CDR3 loop is CASSGGRGNTILYEQYF. CDR3 in DNA: TGCGCCAGCAGTGGAGGGAGGGGAAACACAATCCTCTACGAGCAGTACTTC.

This clonotype was seen a handful of times. V usage is TRBV20-1 and J usage is TRBJ2-5; a possible D gene is TRBD2 (6 bases). The CDR3 has 13 amino acids. V was trimmed by 2 bases and J by 3 bases, leaving 10 bases between them. Germline CDR1 and CDR2: DFQATT and SNEGSKA (reference sequence). The CDR3, as DNA: TGCAGTGCTAGAAGGGACTGGGAAGAGACCCAGTACTTC. Amino acids: CSARRDWEETQYF.

CDR3 region: CASSLEKHSYEQYF. CDR3 nucleotides: TGTGCCAGCAGCTTAGAGAAGCACTCCTACGAGCAGTACTTC. The chain employs TRBV7-2 and TRBJ2-7; D unresolved. The CDR3 is made up of 14 amino acids. Germline loops: CDR1 SGHTA, CDR2 FQGNSA. The V and J ends lost 1 base and 0 bases respectively, with 7 bases between them.

This clonotype was observed at least ten times. The chain has TRBV4-1 and TRBJ1-5, with 8 bases aligning to TRBD1. This CDR3 is built from 15 residues. The germline gives CDR1 MGHRA, CDR2 YSYEKL. The V segment lost 4 bases and the J segment 7 bases; nucleotides outside the gene matches: 9. CDR3 region: CASSPTGGRNQPQHF. CDR3 sequence (DNA): TGCGCCAGCAGCCCCACAGGGGGAAGGAACCAGCCCCAGCATTTT.

The table lists this clonotype with a few counts. The chain recombines TRBV12-5 with TRBJ2-3, with a possible D match to TRBD2 (7 bases). V was shortened by 6 bases and J by 6 bases, with 16 bases between the two germline ends. Germline CDR1 LGHNT, CDR2 FRNRAP. CDR3 length equals 14 residues. CDR3 in amino acids: CASGGEGDLDTQYF. The CDR3 DNA reads TGTGCTAGTGGGGGGGAGGGGGATTTGGATACGCAGTATTTT. The whole variable domain, filled in from reference TRBV12-5 and TRBJ2-3, reads DARVTQTPRHKVTEMGQEVTMRCQPILGHNTVFWYRQTMMQGLELLAYFRNRAPLDDSGMPKDRFSAEMPDATLATLKIQPSEPRDSAVYFCASGGEGDLDTQYFGPGTRLTVL.

The chain joins TRBV5-1 to TRBJ1-6; D possibly corresponds to TRBD1 (5 bases). CDR1 is SGHRS, CDR2 YFSETQ, per germline. The CDR3 is made up of 14 amino acids. The V end lost 6 bases, the J end lost 1 base, and 8 bases lay between the germline ends. The CDR3, as DNA: TGCGCCAGCACCAGGGAATCCTATAATTCACCCCTCCACTTT. This sequence encodes CASTRESYNSPLHF.

The chain carries TRBV10-3 and TRBJ2-6, with 7 bases fitting TRBD2. CDR3 length: 14 residues. Trimming took 8 bases from V and 2 from J; bases not matched to a gene: 3. In germline, CDR1 is ENHRY, CDR2 SYGVKD. The chain's CDR3 is CAIRGGPGANVLTF. In nucleotides, the CDR3 is TGTGCCATCCGGGGAGGGCCTGGGGCCAACGTCCTGACTTTC.

Only a few counts were recorded for this clonotype. The chain carries TRBV13 and TRBJ2-7, with 9 bases lining up with TRBD1. Trimming at V came to 5 bases and at J to 5 bases, leaving 10 bases not matched to a gene. Germline V gives CDR1 PRHDT, CDR2 FYEKMQ (reference sequence). This CDR3 has 15 residues. The CDR3: CASSRTPGTGNEQYF. In DNA form, the CDR3 reads TGTGCCAGCAGCAGGACTCCCGGGACAGGGAACGAGCAGTACTTC.

This clonotype occurred a few times. V is TRBV7-8 and J is TRBJ2-3, with 11 bases lining up with TRBD2. Germline loops: CDR1 SGHVS, CDR2 FQNEAQ. The trim removed 5 bases at V and 0 bases at J, leaving 7 bases unmatched. The length of the CDR3 is 17 residues. This CDR3 is CASSLRTSGSSTDTQYF. CDR3 sequence (DNA): TGTGCCAGCAGCCTGCGGACTAGCGGGTCTAGCACAGATACGCAGTATTTT. Full variable domain (rest looked up from reference TRBV7-8 and TRBJ2-3): GAGVSQSPRYKVAKRGQDVALRCDPISGHVSLFWYQQALGQGPEFLTYFQNEAQLDKSGLPSDRFFAERPEGSVSTLKIQRTQQEDSAVYLCASSLRTSGSSTDTQYFGPGTRLTVL.

The rearrangement uses TRBV5-5 and TRBJ1-6; D gene ambiguous. CDR1 is SGHKS and CDR2 is YYEKEE in the germline V gene (reference sequence). V gave up 2 bases and J gave up 8 bases, with 5 bases separating them. The CDR3 length is 12 residues. CDR3 sequence (DNA): TGTGCCAGCAGCTTCCCCCATTCACCCCTCCACTTT. As protein: CASSFPHSPLHF.

V and J are TRBV4-3 and TRBJ2-3, with D perhaps assigned TRBD1 or TRBD2 (6 bases each). Germline V lookup: CDR1 LGHNA, CDR2 YSLEER. The CDR3 extends over 17 amino acids. Trimming took off 2 bases at V and 2 bases at J, with 17 bases between the two ends. Here the CDR3 reads CASSQNPWGAATDTQYF. The CDR3 bases are TGCGCCAGCAGCCAAAATCCATGGGGGGCCGCCACAGATACGCAGTATTTT.

This clonotype was recorded at least ten times. The V gene is TRBV6-5, the J gene TRBJ2-2; TRBD2 matches 10 bases. Unmatched junction bases numbered 2, after V lost 6 bases and J lost 4 bases. The CDR3 sequence is 14 residues long. Germline values: CDR1 MNHEY, CDR2 SVGAGI. The CDR3 DNA follows: TGTGCCAGCAGATTAGCGGGGGGCACCGGGGAGCTGTTTTTT. Protein sequence: CASRLAGGTGELFF.

Many counts were recorded for this clonotype. The chain links TRBV5-1 to TRBJ2-5; either TRBD1 or TRBD2 may fit D (5 bases each). This CDR3 is 15 amino acids long. V lost 5 bases and J 3 bases, leaving 17 bases between the germline ends. CDR1 is SGHRS, CDR2 YFSETQ, per germline. DNA of the CDR3: TGCGCCAGCAGGATAGCCGGGACCATGAAAGAGACCCAGTACTTC. Translating gives CASRIAGTMKETQYF.

The rearrangement joins TRBV3-1 to TRBJ2-7; 7 bases map to TRBD2. CDR3 length: 14 residues. Germline V CDR1 and CDR2: LGHDT, YNNKEL (reference sequence). V was clipped by 1 base and J by 6 bases; unmatched bases: 6. In DNA form, the CDR3 reads TGTGCCAGCAGCCAAGGGACTAGTTCTGTCGAGCAGTACGTC. Protein product: CASSQGTSSVEQYV.